Listed here are 20 T cell receptor beta chains from one sample, sequenced in a study of tumor-infiltrating lymphocytes in primary liver carcinoma. Priming with a constant-region primer yielded TCR beta cDNA from 450 to 550 ng total RNA. What produced the TCR beta libraries was three nested multiplex PCR rounds using slightly modified ARM-PCR. Each of the first two PCR rounds ran approximately 11 cycles with TRBV1-TRBV30 forward and C-beta reverse primers. TCRdb analysed the multiplex PCR reads with MiXCR anew, one entry per CDR3 protein. The sample yields approximately 73,000 distinct CDR3 sequences, 60% to 80% seen once. Bulk tissue was left unsorted, and RNA and DNA were co-extracted from about 20-30 mg of it. Sequenced input: liver tumor tissue from sampling region 4. Subset here: tumor region T4, right-lateral pole. These receptors all come from a woman between 55 and 75 years old with primary liver carcinoma and hepatitis B virus infection.

V usage is TRBV6-1 and J usage is TRBJ2-7; either TRBD1 or TRBD2 may fit D (6 bases each). CDR3 length: 15 amino acids. Germline CDR1 MNHNS, CDR2 SASEGT. Trimming cost V 7 bases and J 2 bases, with 18 bases left between them. CDR3 in amino acids: CASTKGDLGTYEQYF. The CDR3 DNA reads as TGTGCCAGCACTAAGGGGGACTTAGGCACCTACGAGCAGTACTTC.

A word on this clonotype: At one end the junction does not follow the germline gene, possibly because of a read error. The chain joins TRBV29-1 to TRBJ2-1; 7 bases match TRBD2. Germline V gene sequence: CDR1 SQVTM, CDR2 ANQGSEA. The CDR3 totals 14 residues. The CDR3 is CNVGLVGMYNEQFF. CDR3 DNA: TGCAACGTTGGACTAGTGGGGATGTACAATGAGCAGTTCTTC.

The gene calls are TRBV6-6 and TRBJ2-1, with TRBD2 matching 14 bases. Germline V CDR1 and CDR2: MNHNY, SVGAGI (reference sequence). V trimming: 5 bases; J trimming: 9 bases; junction bases outside the gene matches: 6. This CDR3 region has 15 residues. This chain's CDR3 is CASSKGLAGEGEQFF. CDR3 nucleotide sequence: TGTGCCAGCAGTAAGGGACTAGCGGGAGAGGGTGAGCAGTTCTTC.

This clonotype is a singleton in its sample. Mismatch with germline at one junction end may stem from a read error. V gene TRBV6-2 or TRBV6-3 combines with J gene TRBJ1-1; no firm D call. In germline, CDR1 is MNHEY, CDR2 SVGEGT. This CDR3 is built from 13 residues. As DNA, the CDR3 is TGTGCCAGCAGCCCTAGAGGGTACACTGAAGCTCTCTTT. This gives the protein CASSPRGYTEALF.

Ten or more counts support this clonotype. The gene calls are TRBV29-1 and TRBJ2-4; D perhaps matches TRBD2 (6 bases). The CDR3 covers 14 residues. V was trimmed by 6 bases and J by 8 bases, leaving 20 bases between them. Germline loops: CDR1 SQVTM, CDR2 ANQGSEA. CDR3 bases: TGCAGCGTCCTGACTAAGGGGTCGGGGGACATTCAGTACTTC. Protein sequence: CSVLTKGSGDIQYF.

A word on this clonotype: Without the conserved terminal phenylalanine or tryptophan, this CDR3 likely stems from a read error. This chain joins TRBV28 and TRBJ1-5; D is ambiguous. Germline CDR1 and CDR2: MDHEN and SYDVKM. The CDR3 runs to 11 residues. The V end was cut by 6 bases, the J end by 9 bases, with 9 bases between. The CDR3 sequence is CASRGSRPQHY. The DNA of the CDR3 is TGTGCCAGCAGGGGAAGTCGGCCCCAGCATTAT.

This clonotype has a handful of counts. A clone one base away is much larger, so this may be a read error. The rearrangement links TRBV29-1 to TRBJ1-5; TRBD1 might be the D (7 bases). The J call may be faulty, since TRBJ2-3 better matches the DNA end. Germline CDR1 and CDR2: SQVTM and ANQGSEA. This CDR3 has 13 amino acids. CDR3 DNA sequence: TGCAGCGTTGCAGGGGGGTGGAATCAGCCCCAGTATTTT. This sequence encodes CSVAGGWNQPQYF.

Note on this clonotype: The junction departs from the called germline gene at one end, perhaps through a read error. The V call is TRBV28, the J call TRBJ1-1, with TRBD1 matching 7 bases. The CDR3 totals 12 residues. Germline V gene lookup returns CDR1 MDHEN and CDR2 SYDVKM. The CDR3 DNA reads TGTGGCAGCAGCCTTTTGACAGGGTATACTTTCTTT. Its translation is CGSSLLTGYTFF.

As concerns this clonotype: A junction boundary mismatches the germline segment, possibly from a read error. This sequence joins TRBV5-4 and TRBJ1-2; possible D gene TRBD1, 5 bases. The length of the CDR3 is 15 residues. Looked up from germline, CDR1 is SGHNT and CDR2 is YYREEE (reference sequence). The CDR3 bases are TGTGCTAGCAGCCTTGCCGGGGCGGTGGTCTATGGCTACACCTTC. Translation gives CASSLAGAVVYGYTF.

In this sample, this clonotype turned up a few times. This chain links TRBV24-1 with TRBJ2-1, with 9 bases aligning to TRBD2. Germline V gene sequence: CDR1 KGHDR, CDR2 SFDVKD. Losses at the gene ends were 6 bases for V and 9 bases for J; bases not matched to a gene: 11. This CDR3 is built from 15 residues. The CDR3 region has the DNA TGTGCCACCAGTACTAGCGGGCAGGGTTATCGTGAGCAGTTCTTC. Amino acids: CATSTSGQGYREQFF.

On this clonotype: This likely comes from a read error, as the CDR3 has no conserved phenylalanine or tryptophan at its end. This rearrangement joins TRBV28 to TRBJ2-3; possible D gene TRBD1, 6 bases. The CDR3 has 15 amino acids. The germline V gene encodes CDR1 MDHEN and CDR2 SYDVKM. The CDR3 reads CAISLAGAYTDTQYI. DNA of the CDR3: TGTGCCATCAGTTTAGCAGGGGCCTACACAGATACGCAGTATATT.

Comments on this clonotype: At one end the junction does not follow the germline gene, possibly because of a read error. The V and J genes are TRBV6-1 and TRBJ2-1; D is perhaps TRBD1 or TRBD2 (6 bases each). The CDR3 has 15 amino acids. Germline V CDR1 and CDR2: MNHNS, SASEGT. Here the CDR3 DNA reads TGTCCCAGCAGTGATTCGGGGGCATCCTACAATGAGCAGTTCTTC. Encoded protein: CPSSDSGASYNEQFF.

This clonotype came up once. One end of the junction varies from germline; a read error may be responsible. CDR3 DNA: TGCGCCAGCAGTGATCTGGCAGGGGGGAACAAAGAGCAGTTCTTC. It codes for CASSDLAGGNKEQFF. The gene calls are TRBV10-2 and TRBJ2-1, with D possibly being TRBD1 (7 bases). The CDR3 has 15 residues. Looked up from germline, CDR1 is WSHSY and CDR2 is SAAADI.

This clonotype occurred many times. The chain joins TRBV24-1 to TRBJ2-1, with a tentative D call TRBD1 (6 bases). Deletions cut 11 bases from V and 3 bases from J, with 19 bases between. Germline V gives CDR1 KGHDR, CDR2 SFDVKD. The CDR3 is 15 residues long. The CDR3 sequence: CASRRGSELYNEQFF. CDR3 bases: TGTGCCAGCAGAAGGGGGTCTGAGCTCTACAATGAGCAGTTCTTC.

Comments on this clonotype: A read error may explain this, as a much larger clone is one base away. The chain couples TRBV7-8 to TRBJ2-7; unclear D gene. The CDR3 totals 14 residues. CDR1 and CDR2 (germline): SGHVS, FQNEAQ. The CDR3 loop reads CDSSPRGSPYEQYF. The CDR3 DNA sequence: TGTGACAGCAGCCCTCGCGGCAGTCCCTACGAGCAGTACTTC.

As to this clonotype: At one of its ends the junction is not consistent with the germline gene, which may arise from a read error. The genes are TRBV28 and TRBJ2-1; 7 positions agree with TRBD2. Germline assignment: CDR1 MDHEN and CDR2 SYDVKM. CDR3 length equals 15 residues. Written as DNA, the CDR3 is TGTGCCAACAGTTTATTAGGAGGGAGGGTAAATGAGCAGTTCTTC. Protein sequence: CANSLLGGRVNEQFF.

As to this clonotype: The conserved closing phenylalanine or tryptophan is absent in this CDR3, likely reflecting a read error. This chain joins TRBV6-1 and TRBJ2-1; D remains ambiguous. Germline V gene data show CDR1 as MNHNS and CDR2 as SASEGT. The CDR3 covers 13 residues. Trimming took 6 bases from V and 13 from J, leaving 19 bases between them. The CDR3: CASSDYISLLQFL. DNA of the CDR3: TGTGCCAGCAGCGATTACATCAGCTTGCTACAGTTCTTG.

V is TRBV28 and J is TRBJ2-5, with D possibly called TRBD1 or TRBD2 (5 bases each). The CDR3 extends over 16 amino acids. The V end lost 2 bases, the J end lost 7 bases, and 20 bases lay between the germline ends. CDR1 is MDHEN, CDR2 SYDVKM, per germline. The DNA for the CDR3 is TGTGCCAGCAGTTTAGATGTCAGGGCTGTCGGAGGGACCCAGTACTTC. The encoded protein is CASSLDVRAVGGTQYF.

Worth noting for this clonotype: The conserved final phenylalanine or tryptophan is absent from the CDR3, which likely points to a read error. The chain combines TRBV29-1 with TRBJ2-5; D may be TRBD2 (5 bases). Germline V gene lookup returns CDR1 SQVTM and CDR2 ANQGSEA. The V and J ends lost 6 bases and 0 bases respectively, with 20 bases between them. The CDR3 length is 16 residues. Written as DNA, the CDR3 is TGCAGCGTCAATAATCCGAGGAGCGGACACCAAGAGACCCAGTACCTC. Its translation is CSVNNPRSGHQETQYL.

Many counts were recorded for this clonotype. The rearrangement joins TRBV6-4 to TRBJ2-3; 11 nucleotides agree with TRBD2. The V segment lost 8 bases and the J segment 3 bases; nucleotides outside the gene matches: 7. Germline CDR1 MRHNA, CDR2 SNTAGT. This CDR3 comprises 15 residues. This chain's CDR3 is CASASLAGGTDTQYF. For the CDR3, the DNA is TGTGCCAGCGCTTCCCTAGCGGGAGGTACAGATACGCAGTATTTT.